This note documents a single T cell receptor beta chain sequence. There is no known antigen for this receptor. Within one base of it there is no much larger clone, and no base qualities were kept. These data originate in a study of blood T cell repertoires in COVID-19 (dated by TCRdb to between 2020 and 2021). Concerning the study at large: Collaborator samples came from the United States, Italy and Spain and covered acute and convalescent phases of COVID-19. Subjects who had been exposed to COVID-19, were actively infected with it, or had recovered from it provided the deeply sampled blood TCRbeta repertoires that made up the dataset. HLA class I and class II types, where available, came from metadata supplied by the sample provider rather than from assay-based typing. Samples came from the ongoing ImmuneRACE study (first 160 participants) plus 1,254 subjects from 6 global collaborators. The repertoires were released in a freely available public database intended as a resource for research on the immune response to SARS-CoV-2. The sample metadata nearly always contained a de-identified subject ID, COVID-19 status, age in years and sex. The material from the prospective study consisted of cDNA or gDNA derived from T cells, B-cell-depleted T cells, or PBMCs.

The CDR3, cysteine through phenylalanine, is 15 amino acids long. Only the CDR3 part of the read is kept: 45 bases, read in frame from the first base. From V the trimming removes 3 bases and from J it removes 3 bases, while the gene matches leave 3 bases of the junction unaccounted for. The germline V gene provides CDR1 KGHSH and CDR2 LQKENI. Enrolling through a virtual design, the prospective study's participants ranged in age from roughly 18 to 89 years and lived across more than 20 United States geographic areas. To assign participants to cohorts, the prospective study relied on clinical history that participants themselves reported in a screening survey and a study questionnaire. In the prospective study, whole blood, serum and a nasopharyngeal or oropharyngeal swab were collected from each participant by mobile phlebotomists. Over a roughly two-month period, participants in the prospective study had the option of providing additional blood draws and questionnaires. Blood samples from the prospective study were shipped frozen or at room temperature prior to DNA extraction.

The immunoSEQ Assay, a bias-controlled multiplex PCR, was used to amplify TCRbeta CDR3 regions from genomic DNA. Processing in the source paper ran as follows. The number of nucleated cells in each sample was estimated from the amplification of reference gene primers within the assay. To quantify the absolute abundance of each unique TCRbeta CDR3 rearrangement, sequence reads were collapsed and filtered. For each sample, productive Simpson clonality was calculated as the square root of Simpson's diversity index over productive rearrangements. Drawn from immuneACCESS, this table holds only the in-frame rearrangements with V and J called that TCRdb kept. Clones are partly lost; checked studies trace under half to an unresolved V gene and leave the rest unexplained. V, J and clone size are taken as reported in that table, and D and trimming were inferred from the DNA itself. Across this sample there are 200,000 to 250,000 clones, with roughly 85% seen only once. The top ten hold over 3% of the sample.

Findings and caveats that apply to the study as a whole: How much clinical and demographic metadata was included differed by source and by participant, and the metadata was provided uncurated.

This chain is built from TRBV18 and TRBJ2-1; TRBD1 lines up with 9 middle nucleotides. The specimen sequenced was PBMCs or T cells enriched from blood (not recorded which). This receptor was identified in a woman aged 40 to 50 with acute COVID-19. DNA sequence: TGTGCCAGCTCACCCCGGACAGGGGTCTACAATGAGCAGTTCTTC. It is translated as CASSPRTGVYNEQFF.